This is a list of T cell receptor beta chains from one sample in a study of regulatory T cells in long-lasting Graves disease. TCRdb reanalysed the multiplex PCR reads using MiXCR and keeps one entry per CDR3 protein. Of hundreds of thousands of distinct CDR3 sequences in the sample, 15% to 20% were seen once. The same data also contributed to another study, on T cells in Graves' hyperthyroidism and ophthalmopathy.

The sequenced sample was peripheral blood mononuclear cells (PBMCs), obtained at new diagnosis, from a patient treated with antithyroid drugs. The source is a woman aged 25 to 45 with Graves disease. CDR3s include the opening cysteine and the closing phenylalanine or tryptophan. A D gene is named only where the DNA matches it firmly. Clone size is not always given. Where it is, it says once, few, many or a class for expanded clones.

abundance	v_gene	d_gene	j_gene	CDR3nt	CDR3aa
NA	TRBV5-1	NA	TRBJ2-1	TGCGCCAGCAGCTCGGGACAAGGGTTCAATGAGCAGTTCTTC	CASSSGQGFNEQFF
many	TRBV6-1	TRBD2	TRBJ2-2	TGTGCCAGCAGACGGGGGGATACGAACACCGGGGAGCTGTTTTTT	CASRRGDTNTGELFF
many	TRBV24-1	NA	TRBJ1-4	TGTGCCACCAGTGATACCCATGGTACTGAAAAACTGTTTTTT	CATSDTHGTEKLFF
few	TRBV13	NA	TRBJ1-1	TGTGCCAGCAGCCTTCTGGAAGAGAACACTGAAGCTTTCTTT	CASSLLEENTEAFF
many	TRBV29-1	TRBD1	TRBJ1-1	TGCAGCGTGGGAGGCAGGGGGCAGGCTGAAGCTTTCTTT	CSVGGRGQAEAFF
NA	TRBV19	NA	TRBJ1-3	TGTGCCAGTCGGACAAGCGGAGTAGTGCGAGGAAACACCATATATTTT	CASRTSGVVRGNTIYF
few	TRBV19	TRBD1	TRBJ1-6	TGTGCCAGTAGTATCGTATCCGGGACAGGTTATTCACCCCTCCACTTT	CASSIVSGTGYSPLHF
NA	TRBV27	NA	TRBJ2-7	TGTGCCGTAAGAACGCCCTCCTACGAGCAGTACTTC	CAVRTPSYEQYF
few	TRBV2	NA	TRBJ2-7	TGTGCCAGCAGGGTGGGGGCTCCGGACAGCCTAACCGCCGATTACGTAGAGCAGTACTTC	CASRVGAPDSLTADYVEQYF
few	TRBV29-1	NA	TRBJ2-6	TGCAGCGTTGAATTTTTGCTCTCTGGGGCCAACGTCCTGACTTTC	CSVEFLLSGANVLTF
many	TRBV7-8	NA	TRBJ1-5	TGTGCCAGCAGCTTAGCGGCGAGACTCCTTCGGCACCAGCCCCAGCATTTT	CASSLAARLLRHQPQHF
NA	TRBV24-1	NA	TRBJ1-6	TGTGCCACCAGTGATTCCAGGCGGGGCCTAAATTCACCCCTCCACTTT	CATSDSRRGLNSPLHF
NA	TRBV11-2	NA	TRBJ2-7	TGTGCCAGCAGCTTGGGGCAGGCCTACAAGCAGTACTTC	CASSLGQAYKQYF
NA	TRBV20-1	TRBD2	TRBJ2-1	TGCAGTGCTAGAGATCCTAGCGGGAGGGAACCTAAGTTCTTC	CSARDPSGREPKFF
many	TRBV11-1	NA	TRBJ2-5	TGTGCCAGCAGCAGAGCGAGAGAGACCCAGTACTTC	CASSRARETQYF
many	TRBV7-9	NA	TRBJ1-1	TGTGCCAGCAGCTCGAATACAGGGACCTACACTGAAGCTTTCTTT	CASSSNTGTYTEAFF
many	TRBV28	TRBD1	TRBJ2-1	TGTGCCAGCAGTGCCGGACAGGGGCGCATGATGAATGAGCAGTTCTTC	CASSAGQGRMMNEQFF
NA	TRBV5-1	NA	TRBJ2-7	TGCGCCAGCAGTGGAGGTCGAGACAGAGACGAGCAGTACTTC	CASSGGRDRDEQYF
few	TRBV25-1	NA	TRBJ2-2	TGTGCCAGCCGGGACTCCTGGGCCGGGGAGCTGTTTTTT	CASRDSWAGELFF
few	TRBV2	TRBD2	TRBJ2-1	TGTGCCAGCAGTGTCAGACTAGCGGGACTAGGGAATGAGCAGTTCTTC	CASSVRLAGLGNEQFF
many	TRBV25-1	TRBD1	TRBJ1-2	TGTGCCAGCAGTGAATGGGGCAGGGGGGCGTATGGCTACACCTTC	CASSEWGRGAYGYTF
few	TRBV20-1	TRBD2	TRBJ2-7	TGCAGTGCTAGTGGAAGGACTAGCTCCCACGAGCAGTACTTC	CSASGRTSSHEQYF
many	TRBV18	NA	TRBJ1-1	TGTGCCAGCTCACCACGGTCACGGCCGAACACTGAAGCTTTCTTT	CASSPRSRPNTEAFF
many	TRBV19	TRBD1	TRBJ2-5	TGTGCCAGTAGTACTCAACGGGACAGCTTACAAGAGACCCAGTACTTC	CASSTQRDSLQETQYF
NA	TRBV28	NA	TRBJ1-3	TGTGCCAGCAGTTTAGTCGGGCCGAACTCTGGAAACACCATATATTTT	CASSLVGPNSGNTIYF
NA	TRBV28	NA	TRBJ1-2	TGTGCCAGCAGCCCCCACACGTCGGGGGCATATGGCTACACCTTC	CASSPHTSGAYGYTF
NA	TRBV2	NA	TRBJ2-2	TGTGCCAGCCAGGCGGGCCGGACCACCGGGGAGCTGTTTTTT	CASQAGRTTGELFF
many	TRBV6-5	NA	TRBJ1-5	TGTGCCAGCAGTTACTCGACGATGTCGGGGAGTCAGCCCCAGCATTTT	CASSYSTMSGSQPQHF
few	TRBV7-9	TRBD1	TRBJ1-4	TGTGCCAGCAGCACGCGACAGGGGCGAAGGAATGAAAAACTGTTTTTT	CASSTRQGRRNEKLFF
many	TRBV29-1	TRBD2	TRBJ2-1	TGCAGCGTTGAACTCCGAGTAGCGGGAGGGTACATTAGTGAGCAGTTCTTC	CSVELRVAGGYISEQFF
few	TRBV6-2/TRBV6-3	NA	TRBJ1-6	TGTGCCACCTCCGAGGCGGGGGGTCGTCGTTCACCCCTCCACTTT	CATSEAGGRRSPLHF
NA	TRBV7-6	TRBD2	TRBJ2-2	TGTGCCAGCAGCTCTTCTAGCGGCCCGTCGGACACCGGGGAGCTGTTTTTT	CASSSSSGPSDTGELFF
few	TRBV5-1	TRBD1	TRBJ2-2	TGCGCCAGCAGTGAGAGGACAGGCAGCACCGGGGAGCTGTTTTTT	CASSERTGSTGELFF
NA	TRBV20-1	NA	TRBJ1-4	TGCAGTGCTAGTCAGGATGCTGGGGAAAAACTGTTTTTT	CSASQDAGEKLFF
NA	TRBV7-2	NA	TRBJ2-3	TGTGCCAGCAGCTTAGGGCCGGGGTCAGATACGCAGTATTTT	CASSLGPGSDTQYF
NA	TRBV30	NA	TRBJ2-1	TGTGCCTGGAGTTCCTCAGGGGCTCGCTCCTACAATGAGCAGTTCTTC	CAWSSSGARSYNEQFF
many	TRBV2	NA	TRBJ1-5	TGTGCCAGCAGTGAGATCTACAGGGGCAATCAGCCCCAGCATTTT	CASSEIYRGNQPQHF
NA	TRBV19	NA	TRBJ1-1	TGTGCCAGTAGTATCGATCAGGGGAGTAGCGAAGCTTTCTTT	CASSIDQGSSEAFF
NA	TRBV9	TRBD1	TRBJ1-6	TGTGCCAGCAGCGTAGTAGACAGGGGGTTTTCACCCCTCCACTTT	CASSVVDRGFSPLHF
many	TRBV5-1	NA	TRBJ2-3	TGCGCCAGCCGTGCCCGCAGGGATCCCTTAGATACGCAGTATTTT	CASRARRDPLDTQYF
NA	TRBV28	TRBD1	TRBJ1-2	TGTGCCAGTATCAAGGACAGGGGGCTTGGTGGCTACACCTTC	CASIKDRGLGGYTF
many	TRBV9	NA	TRBJ2-3	TGTGCCAGCAGTTCTACAGGGAGGGGCACAGATACGCAGTATTTT	CASSSTGRGTDTQYF
many	TRBV2	TRBD1	TRBJ1-4	TGTGCCAGCAGTGAAGCTGACAGGGGGGGTAAACTGTTTTTT	CASSEADRGGKLFF
many	TRBV6-2/TRBV6-3	NA	TRBJ2-5	TGTGCCAGCAGACCCCTATGGGGCGATCAAGAGACCCAGTACTTC	CASRPLWGDQETQYF
few	TRBV5-1	NA	TRBJ1-1	TGCGCCAGCAGCTTGCCGGGTGAGGAAGCTTTCTTT	CASSLPGEEAFF
NA	TRBV11-2	TRBD1	TRBJ2-7	TGTGCCAGCAGCTCCAGGGGGATGTCGGAGCAGTACTTC	CASSSRGMSEQYF
few	TRBV25-1	NA	TRBJ2-2	TGTGCCAGTCTGAAGGGGATCGCGAACACCGGGGAGCTGTTTTTT	CASLKGIANTGELFF
many	TRBV15	NA	TRBJ1-2	TGTGCCACCAGCAGAGATCTGGAAGGGCATCGTGGCTACACCTTC	CATSRDLEGHRGYTF
NA	TRBV20-1	NA	TRBJ2-1	TGCAGTGCTAGACCTAATAGGGACGCTTACAATGAGCAGTTCTTC	CSARPNRDAYNEQFF
many	TRBV13	TRBD1	TRBJ2-3	TGTGCCAGCAGCTCCCCCTTCAGACTCGACGGGACAGGCACAGATACGCAGTATTTT	CASSSPFRLDGTGTDTQYF
many	TRBV18	NA	TRBJ2-5	TGTGCCAGCAGCCCTCAAGAGACCCAGTACTTC	CASSPQETQYF
NA	TRBV19	NA	TRBJ1-4	TGTGCCAGTAGTCGACCCCAGGAAAAACTGTTTTTT	CASSRPQEKLFF
few	TRBV18	TRBD2	TRBJ2-1	TGTGCCAGCTCACCACGGCGGGAGCGTTGGTTTGAGCAGTTCTTC	CASSPRRERWFEQFF
many	TRBV12-3/TRBV12-4	NA	TRBJ1-4	TGTGCCAGTACAGGGTCCGAAGAAAAACTGTTTTTT	CASTGSEEKLFF